This TCR beta chain was recorded in a study of breast tumors, draining lymph nodes, adjacent tissues. Whole-study findings and limits: Most tumor T cells seemingly derive from lymph node, then expand in tumor. The lymph node origin of tumor T cells was framed as consistent with a hypothesis, not demonstrated.

This clonotype has at least ten counts. Its matching antigen is unknown. Deletions cut 3 bases from V and 2 bases from J, with 10 bases between. The CDR3 runs 14 residues. Axillary draining lymph nodes of breast cancer patients supplied the node samples. TCRdb reanalysed the multiplex PCR reads using MiXCR and keeps one entry per CDR3 protein. The sample includes approximately 100,000 distinct CDR3 sequences, about 20% of them seen just once. The source of this sequence is a female donor with breast cancer. Some clones in this sample may be carry-over from other donors' samples. The sequenced sample was axillary lymph node tissue. The V call is TRBV12-3 or TRBV12-4, the J call TRBJ1-2; no clear D gene. DNA for the CDR3: TGTGCCAGCAGTTTCGGGGTCGGAAACTATGGCTACACCTTC. Amino acids: CASSFGVGNYGYTF.